The clone carrying this T cell receptor beta chain occurred many times. The entry originates in a study of early T cells in non-severe SARS-CoV-2 infection. Germline CDR1 and CDR2: MNHNS and SASEGT. J lost 5 bases, V lost 10 bases, and 6 bases had no gene match. This CDR3 is built from 15 residues. TCRdb redid the calling of the 5' RACE reads with MiXCR, one entry per CDR3 protein. Of around 60,000 distinct CDR3 sequences listed, less than 15% are singletons. V gene TRBV6-1 combines with J gene TRBJ2-1; 15 bases map to TRBD2. Sequencing was done on a sample of whole blood. The TCR was taken from an adult who was a healthcare worker with PCR-confirmed SARS-CoV-2 infection or an uninfected control (not recorded which). This CDR3 reads CATRTSGGAHNEQFF. CDR3 sequence (DNA): TGTGCCACTCGGACTAGCGGGGGGGCCCACAATGAGCAGTTCTTC.